The clone carrying this T cell receptor beta chain appeared a single time. Its antigen is still unknown. The ends were cut back, 1 base at V and 0 bases at J, with 17 bases in the middle. Germline lookup yields CDR1 KGHSH and CDR2 LQKENI. The CDR3 loop spans 18 amino acids. This entry comes from a study of OX40 agonist ivuxolimab in advanced cancers. Study results and caveats: No determination was made of the antigen specificity of the expanded peripheral T cells.

Measured with immunoSEQ multiplex PCR; TCRdb has only the in-frame clones, and not every one. The table includes some 100,000 clones, approximately 91% detected once. This receptor was obtained from an adult with an advanced solid tumor such as melanoma, head and neck, liver or kidney cancer. Specimen: CD4+ or CD8+ T cells sorted from blood, collected in a trial of the OX40 agonist ivuxolimab. The genes are TRBV18 and TRBJ2-3; perhaps D is TRBD1 or TRBD2 (5 bases each). Here the CDR3 DNA reads TGTGCCAGCTCACCACGGCTAGCCCGAGGGGCTAGCACAGATACGCAGTATTTT. This codes for CASSPRLARGASTDTQYF. The entire variable domain, with the rest obtained from reference TRBV18 and TRBJ2-3, is as follows: NAGVMQNPRHLVRRRGQEARLRCSPMKGHSHVYWYRQLPEEGLKFMVYLQKENIIDESGMPKERFSAEFPKEGPSILRIQQVVRGDSAAYFCASSPRLARGASTDTQYFGPGTRLTVL.